This is a list of T cell receptor beta chains from one sample in a study of OX40 agonist ivuxolimab in advanced cancers. Assay used: immunoSEQ multiplex PCR; TCRdb lists only in-frame clones, some missing. Of tens of thousands of clones listed, approximately 89% are singletons. Source: CD4+ or CD8+ T cells sorted from blood, taken in a trial of the OX40 agonist ivuxolimab. Receptors originate from an adult with an advanced solid tumor such as melanoma, head and neck, liver or kidney cancer. CDR3s include the opening cysteine and the closing phenylalanine or tryptophan. D genes are given only for firm matches. The size field is filled for only some rows; it gives once, few, many or a size class.

V gene	J gene	D gene	clone size	CDR3 protein	CDR3 DNA
TRBV27	TRBJ2-3	TRBD1	.	CASSEQGESTDTQYF	TGTGCCAGCAGTGAACAGGGGGAGAGCACAGATACGCAGTATTTT
TRBV19	TRBJ2-3	.	.	CASRNRDTQYF	TGTGCCAGTAGGAACAGAGATACGCAGTATTTT
TRBV27	TRBJ1-5	.	.	CASSLFGSNQPQHF	TGCGCCAGCAGTTTATTCGGCAGCAATCAGCCCCAGCATTTT
TRBV7-8	TRBJ1-5	TRBD1	.	CASTLTGHGQPQHF	TGTGCCAGCACCCTGACAGGGCATGGTCAGCCCCAGCATTTT
TRBV4-1	TRBJ1-6	TRBD1	few	CASSQVRTGGSPLHF	TGCGCCAGCAGCCAAGTGAGGACAGGAGGTTCACCCCTCCACTTT
TRBV2	TRBJ2-2	TRBD2	.	CASSEALGLAGTGELFF	TGTGCCAGCAGTGAAGCACTAGGACTAGCGGGGACCGGGGAGCTGTTTTTT
TRBV25-1	TRBJ2-7	.	.	CASSESIGGAGYEQYF	TGTGCCAGCAGTGAATCTATCGGGGGCGCTGGCTACGAGCAGTACTTC
TRBV5-1	TRBJ1-4	.	.	CASGSTPGSKLFF	TGCGCCAGCGGATCAACTCCCGGCAGCAAACTGTTTTTT
TRBV7-6	TRBJ1-2	.	.	CASSLGGGIQAYGYTF	TGTGCCAGCAGCTTAGGAGGAGGGATTCAAGCCTATGGCTACACCTTC
TRBV2	TRBJ2-1	TRBD2	.	CASSAQRGPLNEQFF	TGTGCCAGCAGTGCACAGCGGGGCCCCCTGAATGAGCAGTTCTTC
TRBV2	TRBJ1-3	.	.	CASGGTGNTIYF	TGTGCCAGCGGGGGTACTGGAAACACCATATATTTT